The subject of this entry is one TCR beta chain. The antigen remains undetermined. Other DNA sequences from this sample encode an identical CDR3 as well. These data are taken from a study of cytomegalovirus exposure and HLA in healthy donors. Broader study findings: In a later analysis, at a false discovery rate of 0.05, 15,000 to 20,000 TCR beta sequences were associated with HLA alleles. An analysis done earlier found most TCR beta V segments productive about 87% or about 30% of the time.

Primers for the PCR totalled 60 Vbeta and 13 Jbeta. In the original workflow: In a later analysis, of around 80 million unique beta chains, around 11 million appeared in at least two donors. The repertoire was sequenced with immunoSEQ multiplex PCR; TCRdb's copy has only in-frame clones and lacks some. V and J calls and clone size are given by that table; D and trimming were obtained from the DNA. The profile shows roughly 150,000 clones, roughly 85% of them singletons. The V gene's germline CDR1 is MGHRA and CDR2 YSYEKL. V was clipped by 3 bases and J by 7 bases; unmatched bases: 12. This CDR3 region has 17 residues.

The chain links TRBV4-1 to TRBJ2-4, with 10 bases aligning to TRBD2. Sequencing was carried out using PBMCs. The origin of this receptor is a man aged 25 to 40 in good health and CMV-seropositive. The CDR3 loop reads CASSQRSLAGVSNIQYF. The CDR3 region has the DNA TGCGCCAGCAGCCAGAGGTCCCTAGCGGGAGTCTCTAACATTCAGTACTTC.